Described below is a single T cell receptor beta chain sequence and its context. Its antigen is unidentified. Only in-frame clones appear in the TCRdb table, and some are missing; sequencing was by immunoSEQ multiplex PCR. The table has 150,000 to 200,000 clones, just under 95% seen once; the top ten hold around 0.067%. The data originate from a study of shared clonotypes between healthy human individuals. Broader study findings: All-four-donor shared clonotypes had higher generation probabilities than non-shared clonotypes did.

V shed 6 bases and J shed 2 bases, with 11 bases lying between them. CDR1 and CDR2 from the germline V gene are MNHNS and SASEGT. This CDR3 contains 13 residues. This receptor was identified in a young woman in good health. What was sequenced was naive CD4+ T cells sorted from blood. The subset: CD45RA+ positively selected. The gene calls are TRBV6-1 and TRBJ2-7; weak D call: TRBD1 (6 bases). The CDR3 reads CASSWTATYEQYF. The CDR3 region has the DNA TGTGCCAGCAGCTGGACAGCGACCTACGAGCAGTACTTC.